Listed below are T cell receptor beta chains from one sample, sequenced in a study of T cell responses to AZD1222 COVID-19 vaccine. Sequenced by immunoSEQ multiplex PCR; TCRdb stores in-frame clones only, minus some. The table lists 75,000 to 100,000 clones, roughly 88% of them singletons. Sample: peripheral blood, taken on day 0 of AZD1222 vaccination. Receptor source: an adult in good health. The CDR3 runs from the conserved cysteine through the conserved F or W. The order of the fields is J gene, clone size, D gene, V gene, CDR3 protein, CDR3 DNA. A D gene is named only where the DNA matches it firmly. For some rows the clone size is stated as once, few or many, or as a class when expanded; others skip it.

TRBJ1-2 NA NA TRBV7-2 CASSLREIYGYTF TGTGCCAGCAGCTTAAGGGAGATCTATGGCTACACCTTC
TRBJ1-4 NA NA TRBV30 CAWSVPTAQGEKLFF TGTGCCTGGAGTGTCCCGACAGCCCAGGGAGAAAAACTGTTTTTT
TRBJ1-2 NA TRBD1 TRBV3-1/TRBV3-2 CASGQTGRSGYTF TGTGCCAGCGGACAGACAGGGCGAAGTGGCTACACCTTC
TRBJ1-2 NA TRBD1 TRBV27 CASSFRDRQGYTF TGTGCCAGCAGTTTCCGGGACAGGCAAGGCTACACCTTC
TRBJ1-6 NA NA TRBV28 CASSLFQGRDSPLHF TGTGCCAGCAGTTTATTCCAGGGGCGGGATTCACCCCTCCACTTT
TRBJ2-7 NA NA TRBV19 CASSQQGYEQYF TGTGCCAGTAGTCAACAGGGTTACGAGCAGTACTTC
TRBJ2-5 NA TRBD2 TRBV11-2 CASSSSSGRAETQYF TGTGCCAGCAGCTCCTCTAGCGGGAGGGCGGAGACCCAGTACTTC
TRBJ1-2 NA NA TRBV5-6 CASSHGTGIIGGNYGYTF TGTGCCAGCAGCCACGGGACCGGGATAATAGGGGGAAACTATGGCTACACCTTC
TRBJ2-5 NA NA TRBV12-3/TRBV12-4 CASSPAETQYF TGTGCCAGCAGCCCCGCGGAGACCCAGTACTTC
TRBJ2-4 once TRBD2 TRBV11-3 CASSAGGSAKNIQYF TGTGCCAGCAGCGCGGGAGGCTCGGCCAAAAACATTCAGTACTTC
TRBJ2-2 NA NA TRBV9 CASSSPGELFF TGTGCCAGCAGTAGTCCCGGGGAGCTGTTTTTT
TRBJ1-2 NA TRBD1 TRBV3-1/TRBV3-2 CASSQFTRGPQGAGYGYTF TGTGCCAGCAGCCAATTCACTCGAGGGCCCCAGGGGGCTGGCTATGGCTACACCTTC